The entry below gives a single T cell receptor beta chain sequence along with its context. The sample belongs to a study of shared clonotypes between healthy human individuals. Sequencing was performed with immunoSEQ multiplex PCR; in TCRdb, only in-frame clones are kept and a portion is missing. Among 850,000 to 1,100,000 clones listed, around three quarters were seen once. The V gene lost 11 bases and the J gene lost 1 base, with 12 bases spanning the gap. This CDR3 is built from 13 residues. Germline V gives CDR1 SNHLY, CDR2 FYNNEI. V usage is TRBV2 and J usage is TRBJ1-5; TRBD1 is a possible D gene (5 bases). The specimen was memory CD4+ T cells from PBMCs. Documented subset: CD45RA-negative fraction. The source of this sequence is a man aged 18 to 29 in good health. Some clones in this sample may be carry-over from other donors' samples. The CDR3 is CAGGRESNQPQHF. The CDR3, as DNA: TGTGCCGGGGGGAGGGAAAGCAATCAGCCCCAGCATTTT.